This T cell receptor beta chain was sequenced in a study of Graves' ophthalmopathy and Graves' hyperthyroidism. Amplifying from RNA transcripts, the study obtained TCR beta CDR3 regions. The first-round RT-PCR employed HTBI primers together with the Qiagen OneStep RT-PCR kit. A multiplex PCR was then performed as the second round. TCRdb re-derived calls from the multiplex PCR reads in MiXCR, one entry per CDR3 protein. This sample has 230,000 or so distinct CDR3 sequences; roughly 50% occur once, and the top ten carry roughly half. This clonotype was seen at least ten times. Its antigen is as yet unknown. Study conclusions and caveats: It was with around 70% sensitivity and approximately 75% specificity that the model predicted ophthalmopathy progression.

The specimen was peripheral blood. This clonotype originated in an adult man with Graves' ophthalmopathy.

CDR3 sequence: CASTRQGVNTEAFF. The CDR3 DNA follows: TGTGCCAGCACCAGACAGGGGGTGAACACTGAAGCTTTCTTT. The J gene is TRBJ1-1, the V gene TRBV2; the match to TRBD1 covers 9 bases. Trimming took 7 bases from V and 0 from J; bases not matched to a gene: 3. This CDR3 is 14 amino acids long. Germline V gene data show CDR1 as SNHLY and CDR2 as FYNNEI.